A single T cell receptor (beta chain) is shown here with its context. The antigen remains unidentified. One junction end disagrees with the germline gene, perhaps due to a read error. TCRdb reanalysed the 5' RACE reads using MiXCR and keeps one entry per CDR3 protein. Of about 240,000 distinct CDR3 sequences detected, 8% to 9.5% appear once; the ten largest clones hold over 6.5%. This entry comes from a study of CD8 T cells in ankylosing spondylitis. This CDR3 region has 19 residues. General study points: Reactive arthritis synovial fluid and blood previously showed some of these motif variants. Disease-linked clones were reportedly significantly enriched in matched ankylosing spondylitis synovial fluid. Disease-linked clones had a CD8+ phenotype and relatively low frequency in peripheral blood.

Sequencing input: blood, either unsorted or a sorted T cell fraction (not recorded which). The sequence was collected from a male donor with ankylosing spondylitis or in good health (not recorded which). V and J are TRBV12-3 or TRBV12-4 and TRBJ2-5; the match to TRBD2 covers 14 bases. CDR3: CTSSPRTGTSGGFGETQYF. The CDR3 bases are TGTACCAGCAGTCCACGAACCGGGACTAGCGGGGGTTTCGGTGAGACCCAGTACTTC.